This T cell receptor beta chain was identified during a study of T-cell reconstitution after alpha-beta-depleted transplantation in children. This clonotype was seen more than once but under ten times. Germline CDR1 reads MNHEY; CDR2 reads SMNVEV (reference sequence). This CDR3 is 15 amino acids long. V was clipped by 5 bases and J by 4 bases, with 14 bases between them. TCRbeta library preparation incorporated unique molecular identifiers. Each CDR3 protein is one row after TCRdb ran MiXCR on the PCR reads. There are more than 550,000 distinct CDR3 sequences in the sample; more than 9% occur only once, and roughly 4% lies in the top ten.

This TCR derives from a human donor who donated a stem cell graft to a child with acute myeloid leukemia. The genes are TRBV27 and TRBJ2-2; a weak D match, TRBD2 (5 bases). Source: PBMCs from the stem cell graft donor, taken from the stem cell graft. The chain's CDR3 is CASSPLGGPTGELFF. The CDR3 bases are TGTGCCAGCAGTCCCCTGGGCGGGCCCACCGGGGAGCTGTTTTTT.